These 25 T cell receptor beta chains came from one sample sequenced in a study of cytomegalovirus exposure and HLA in healthy donors. Vbeta (60) and Jbeta (13) primers were used in the PCR. Repertoires were generated with immunoSEQ multiplex PCR, while TCRdb's copy carries only in-frame clones and drops some. Among 150,000 to 200,000 clones listed, 65% to 85% were seen once. Sequencing was carried out using PBMCs. All receptors come from a male donor in good health and CMV-seropositive.

This rearrangement joins TRBV29-1 to TRBJ1-2; no clear D. The V end was cut by 5 bases, the J end by 6 bases, with 16 bases between. The CDR3 is 13 residues long. Per the germline V gene, CDR1 is SQVTM and CDR2 is ANQGSEA. The CDR3 loop reads CSVPGTGWDGYTF. DNA for the CDR3: TGCAGCGTTCCTGGTACCGGGTGGGATGGCTACACCTTC.

This clone was recorded once. The CDR3 region is CASSPGSGRAHEQYF. CDR3 DNA: TGTGCCAGCTCACCCGGCAGCGGGAGGGCCCACGAGCAGTACTTC. The chain combines TRBV18 with TRBJ2-7, with TRBD2 identical over 10 bases. This CDR3 spans 15 amino acids. The germline CDR1 and CDR2 sequences are KGHSH and LQKENI. The V segment lost 3 bases and the J segment 5 bases; nucleotides outside the gene matches: 7.

The CDR3 protein is CASSPPRDRGGYGYTF. DNA of the CDR3: TGTGCCAGCTCACCACCGAGGGACAGGGGAGGGTATGGCTACACCTTC. This chain joins TRBV18 and TRBJ1-2; 10 bases match TRBD1. Germline-derived CDR1 and CDR2 are KGHSH and LQKENI. This CDR3 region has 16 residues. V gave up 0 bases and J gave up 5 bases; unmatched junction bases: 6.

The chain links TRBV30 to TRBJ2-1; 7 bases line up with TRBD2. V dropped 4 bases and J dropped 4; count of bases not matched to a gene: 10. Germline V lookup: CDR1 GTSNPN, CDR2 SVGIG (reference sequence). This CDR3 comprises 15 residues. DNA of the CDR3: TGTGCCTGGACCTTTGGAACTAGCGTATACAATGAGCAGTTCTTC. Protein sequence: CAWTFGTSVYNEQFF.

The chain couples TRBV6-5 to TRBJ1-1, with TRBD1 matching 9 bases. Germline trimming cut 5 bases from V and 6 bases from J; bases unmatched to any gene: 7. The CDR3 totals 14 residues. The germline CDR1 and CDR2 sequences are MNHEY and SVGAGI. Here the CDR3 DNA reads TGTGCCAGCAGTGGGGACAGGGTCTATCCTGAAGCTTTCTTT. This encodes CASSGDRVYPEAFF.

This chain joins TRBV5-1 and TRBJ1-2, with 8 bases fitting TRBD1. The V gene end was trimmed by 4 bases and the J gene end by 2 bases; junction bases not matched to a gene: 7. Per the germline V gene, CDR1 is SGHRS and CDR2 is YFSETQ. The CDR3 is 15 residues long. CDR3: CASSPRTGTNYGYTF. For the CDR3, the DNA is TGCGCCAGCAGCCCGAGGACAGGGACAAACTATGGCTACACCTTC.

The CDR3 region is CASSSEMSGGPYGELFF. The CDR3 DNA follows: TGTGCCAGCAGCTCAGAGATGTCGGGAGGGCCGTACGGGGAGCTGTTTTTT. V and J are TRBV7-9 and TRBJ2-2; 8 positions match TRBD2. With 4 bases clipped from V and 7 bases from J, the junction kept 14 bases outside the gene matches. Germline values: CDR1 SEHNR, CDR2 FQNEAQ (reference sequence). The CDR3 is 17 amino acids.

The chain joins TRBV5-1 to TRBJ2-2, with D possibly being TRBD1 (5 bases). Germline-derived CDR1 and CDR2 are SGHRS and YFSETQ. CDR3 length: 15 amino acids. Trimming took off 4 bases at V and 7 bases at J, with 17 bases between the two ends. The CDR3 region is CASSLPQSGIGELFF. The CDR3 DNA reads TGCGCCAGCAGCCTACCACAATCAGGGATCGGGGAGCTGTTTTTT.

J is TRBJ2-1 and V is TRBV27; the match to TRBD2 covers 11 bases. CDR1 MNHEY and CDR2 SMNVEV come from the germline V gene (reference sequence). The CDR3 is made up of 15 amino acids. The V and J ends lost 8 bases and 4 bases, in that order; junction bases with no gene match: 7. The CDR3: CASFPGLAVYNEQFF. Here the CDR3 DNA reads TGTGCCAGCTTTCCGGGACTAGCGGTGTACAATGAGCAGTTCTTC.

This clone was counted between two and nine times. V and J are TRBV4-3 and TRBJ2-7; D might be TRBD2 (5 bases). This CDR3 is 15 amino acids long. Germline CDR1 and CDR2: LGHNA and YSLEER. V was pared by 6 bases and J by 0 bases, with 15 bases between. The CDR3 sequence: CASRVGIGSSYEQYF. The CDR3, as DNA: TGCGCCAGCAGGGTGGGCATTGGGAGCTCCTACGAGCAGTACTTC.

The chain carries TRBV30 and TRBJ2-1, with TRBD2 matching 12 bases. This CDR3 has 17 residues. The V and J ends lost 2 bases and 6 bases, in that order; junction bases with no gene match: 11. Germline V CDR1 and CDR2: GTSNPN, SVGIG (reference sequence). CDR3: CAWSRASGRAGSNEQFF. Here the CDR3 DNA reads TGTGCCTGGAGTAGGGCTAGCGGGAGGGCCGGGTCCAATGAGCAGTTCTTC. Using reference TRBV30 and TRBJ2-1 for the parts outside the CDR3, the full variable domain is SQTIHQWPATLVQPVGSPLSLECTVEGTSNPNLYWYRQAAGRGLQLLFYSVGIGQISSEVPQNLSASRPQDRQFILSSKKLLLSDSGFYLCAWSRASGRAGSNEQFFGPGTRLTVL.

This chain connects TRBV19 to TRBJ2-1, with TRBD2 matching 7 bases. There are 14 residues in the CDR3. V dropped 1 base and J dropped 9; count of bases not matched to a gene: 6. Per the germline V gene, CDR1 is LNHDA and CDR2 is SQIVND (reference sequence). This chain's CDR3 is CASSIGGGRIEQFF. CDR3 nucleotides: TGTGCCAGTAGTATAGGGGGGGGTAGAATTGAGCAGTTCTTC.

This clone was counted between two and nine times. Other DNA sequences in this specimen translate into the identical CDR3. The chain has TRBV5-5 and TRBJ1-1; 8 bases line up with TRBD1. The CDR3 extends over 13 amino acids. Germline trimming cut 5 bases from V and 5 bases from J; bases unmatched to any gene: 5. Per the germline V gene, CDR1 is SGHKS and CDR2 is YYEKEE (reference sequence). As DNA, the CDR3 is TGTGCCAGCAGTCGAACAGGGGGGACTGAAGCTTTCTTT. This translates into CASSRTGGTEAFF.

This chain links TRBV7-8 with TRBJ2-7; 8 nucleotides align to TRBD2. The germline V gene has CDR1 SGHVS and CDR2 FQNEAQ. With V trimmed by 4 bases and J by 2 bases, 4 bases remained unmatched. The CDR3 totals 14 residues. The CDR3 DNA reads as TGTGCCAGCAGCTCCCCAGCGGGAGCCTACGAGCAGTACTTC. It is translated as CASSSPAGAYEQYF.

The rearrangement uses TRBV2 and TRBJ1-1, with no clear D. The CDR3 has 12 residues. CDR1 is SNHLY and CDR2 is FYNNEI in the germline V gene. The ends were cut back, 6 bases at V and 0 bases at J, with 5 bases in the middle. CDR3 protein: CASRVVNTEAFF. The DNA for the CDR3 is TGTGCCAGCAGAGTAGTGAACACTGAAGCTTTCTTT.

V gene TRBV2 combines with J gene TRBJ2-1; D is ambiguous. Germline-derived CDR1 and CDR2 are SNHLY and FYNNEI. This CDR3 comprises 12 residues. V lost 5 bases to trimming and J lost 3 bases, with 5 bases between them. The CDR3, as DNA: TGTGCCAGCAGTCAGGACTACAATGAGCAGTTCTTC. Translated, it gives CASSQDYNEQFF. Looking up the rest from reference TRBV2 and TRBJ2-1 gives the full variable domain: EPEVTQTPSHQVTQMGQEVILRCVPISNHLYFYWYRQILGQKVEFLVSFYNNEISEKSEIFDDQFSVERPDGSNFTLKIRSTKLEDSAMYFCASSQDYNEQFFGPGTRLTVL.

The chain employs TRBV19 and TRBJ1-1; D is perhaps TRBD1 (5 bases). The germline V and J ends were trimmed by 6 bases and 5 bases, with 10 bases remaining between them. The CDR3 runs 12 residues. CDR1 LNHDA and CDR2 SQIVND come from the germline V gene (reference sequence). The chain's CDR3 is CASRGVWTEAFF. CDR3 coding DNA: TGTGCCAGTAGAGGGGTGTGGACTGAAGCTTTCTTT. Drawing the rest from reference TRBV19 and TRBJ1-1, the complete variable domain is DGGITQSPKYLFRKEGQNVTLSCEQNLNHDAMYWYRQDPGQGLRLIYYSQIVNDFQKGDIAEGYSVSREKKESFPLTVTSAQKNPTAFYLCASRGVWTEAFFGQGTRLTVV.

The genes are TRBV5-8 and TRBJ2-1; a weak D match, TRBD2 (5 bases). Germline V CDR1 and CDR2: SGHTS, YDEGEE. The CDR3 is 16 residues long. Trimming removed 3 bases at V and 7 bases at J, with 20 bases between. The CDR3: CASSSRGGEGVNEQFF. CDR3 nucleotide sequence: TGTGCCAGCAGCTCCCGAGGAGGAGAGGGTGTGAATGAGCAGTTCTTC.

V is TRBV18 and J is TRBJ1-5; 9 bases agree with TRBD1. The V gene's germline CDR1 is KGHSH and CDR2 LQKENI. Trimming removed 6 bases from V and 2 bases from J; junction bases left unmatched: 8. The CDR3 totals 16 residues. CDR3 DNA sequence: TGTGCCAGCTCTCGGGGGACAGGGCAGGGCAATCAGCCCCAGCATTTT. This translates into CASSRGTGQGNQPQHF.

To note about this clone: The same CDR3 is also encoded by other DNA sequences in this sample. The gene calls are TRBV6-5 and TRBJ1-4; 8 nucleotides align to TRBD1. This CDR3 has 15 amino acids. Looked up from germline, CDR1 is MNHEY and CDR2 is SVGAGI. V gave up 4 bases and J gave up 8 bases; unmatched junction bases: 9. In nucleotides, the CDR3 is TGTGCCAGCAGTTCCACAGGGGGGGGAAAGGAAAAACTGTTTTTT. It codes for CASSSTGGGKEKLFF.

This chain links TRBV5-1 with TRBJ2-7; D may be TRBD2 (6 bases). Germline V gene sequence: CDR1 SGHRS, CDR2 YFSETQ. The CDR3 loop spans 15 amino acids. The germline V and J ends were trimmed by 4 bases and 2 bases, with 16 bases remaining between them. In DNA, the CDR3 is TGCGCCAGCAGCGTAAATGGACTAACCACCTACGAGCAGTACTTC. Encoded protein: CASSVNGLTTYEQYF.

This rearrangement joins TRBV2 to TRBJ1-5; the match to TRBD1 covers 7 bases. The CDR3 is 16 amino acids. Germline V CDR1 and CDR2: SNHLY, FYNNEI. V gave up 6 bases and J gave up 3 bases; unmatched junction bases: 11. CDR3: CASRASGTDDNQPQHF. Here the CDR3 DNA reads TGTGCCAGCAGGGCCTCCGGGACAGACGACAATCAGCCCCAGCATTTT.

Points on this clone: The germline gene is not matched at one end of the junction; a read error may be the cause. The chain joins TRBV7-7 to TRBJ2-3, with 10 bases aligning to TRBD2. Germline V lookup: CDR1 SSHAT, CDR2 FNYEAQ (reference sequence). The CDR3 is 17 amino acids. CDR3 residues: CASSLVPSGRGGDTQYF. DNA of the CDR3: TGTGCTAGCAGCTTAGTACCTAGCGGGAGAGGGGGAGATACGCAGTATTTT.

This chain links TRBV19 with TRBJ2-3, with D possibly being TRBD2 (6 bases). Germline-derived CDR1 and CDR2 are LNHDA and SQIVND (reference sequence). CDR3 size: 15 residues. Deletions cut 5 bases from V and 5 bases from J, with 17 bases between. The CDR3 region has the DNA TGTGCCAGTAGTGTGAAGAGCGGGTGGGGAGATACGCAGTATTTT. Protein product: CASSVKSGWGDTQYF.

The V gene is TRBV5-1, the J gene TRBJ2-2; possibly TRBD1 for D (7 bases). Looked up from germline, CDR1 is SGHRS and CDR2 is YFSETQ. The V end was cut by 4 bases, the J end by 0 bases, with 13 bases between. CDR3 length: 16 residues. CDR3 loop: CASSPRGEPNTGELFF. CDR3 DNA: TGCGCCAGCAGCCCCAGGGGGGAGCCGAACACCGGGGAGCTGTTTTTT.